Each of the 17 T cell receptor beta chains below was sequenced from the same sample in a study of brain metastases from non-small cell lung cancer. Repertoires were generated with immunoSEQ multiplex PCR, while TCRdb's copy carries only in-frame clones and drops some. This sample carries approximately 6,100 clones, roughly 80% of them seen once, and the ten largest clones take about 7%. Sequenced material: primary lung tumor tissue. These receptors were taken from a donor over 35 with non-small cell lung cancer.

V and J are TRBV28 and TRBJ1-5; D not certain. The CDR3 extends over 12 amino acids. The V end was cut by 8 bases, the J end by 4 bases, with 9 bases between. Germline V gene data show CDR1 as MDHEN and CDR2 as SYDVKM. The CDR3 DNA reads TGTGCCAGCCGAAAACCAAATCAGCCCCAGCATTTT. This sequence encodes CASRKPNQPQHF.

This sequence joins TRBV19 and TRBJ1-2; TRBD1 matches at 7 bases. The CDR3 extends over 14 amino acids. V was clipped by 4 bases and J by 8 bases; unmatched bases: 10. Germline V gene sequence: CDR1 LNHDA, CDR2 SQIVND (reference sequence). This chain's CDR3 is CASSRRQGGGGYTF. The CDR3, as DNA: TGTGCCAGTAGTAGACGACAGGGAGGAGGCGGCTACACCTTC.

The sample holds one count of this clone. The V gene is TRBV2, the J gene TRBJ2-1; the D gene is possibly TRBD2 (6 bases). The CDR3 runs 14 residues. Germline lookup yields CDR1 SNHLY and CDR2 FYNNEI. V lost 6 bases and J lost 2, with 11 bases in between. The CDR3, as DNA: TGTGCCAGCAGCGCGCGGGACCCCTACAATGAGCAGTTCTTC. It specifies CASSARDPYNEQFF.

V usage is TRBV29-1 and J usage is TRBJ2-7; TRBD1 is a possible D gene (5 bases). V lost 4 bases, J lost 2 bases, and 6 bases lay in between. Germline CDR1 reads SQVTM; CDR2 reads ANQGSEA. This CDR3 has 11 amino acids. CDR3 region: CSVATAYEQYF. The CDR3 coding sequence is TGCAGCGTTGCGACAGCCTACGAGCAGTACTTC.

V and J are TRBV5-5 and TRBJ1-1; possible D gene TRBD1, 5 bases. CDR1 is SGHKS and CDR2 is YYEKEE in the germline V gene (reference sequence). This CDR3 has 14 amino acids. The V end was cut by 0 bases, the J end by 3 bases, with 9 bases between. CDR3 residues: CASSLVQTDTEAFF. The CDR3 DNA sequence: TGTGCCAGCAGCTTGGTCCAGACAGACACTGAAGCTTTCTTT.

This clone was counted only a few times. The genes are TRBV10-3 and TRBJ1-2; D is unresolved. Trimming took 3 bases from V and 2 from J, leaving 13 bases between them. Germline V CDR1 and CDR2: ENHRY, SYGVKD. This CDR3 contains 15 residues. The CDR3 DNA reads TGTGCCATCAGTGACGAAGGGAAGTGGAACTATGGCTACACCTTC. Amino acid sequence: CAISDEGKWNYGYTF.

This clone came up a few times. V gene TRBV7-9 combines with J gene TRBJ1-2; 9 bases are shared with TRBD1. V lost 4 bases and J lost 7; bases outside the gene matches: 10. The CDR3 runs 15 residues. Looked up from germline, CDR1 is SEHNR and CDR2 is FQNEAQ (reference sequence). CDR3 amino acids: CASSSGQGRGGGYTF. CDR3 nucleotides: TGTGCCAGCAGCTCCGGACAGGGGCGAGGAGGTGGCTACACCTTC.

V and J are TRBV29-1 and TRBJ2-3; tentative D call: TRBD2 (5 bases). Looked up from germline, CDR1 is SQVTM and CDR2 is ANQGSEA. This CDR3 spans 14 amino acids. V was clipped by 3 bases and J by 1 base, with 11 bases between them. The CDR3 sequence: CSVERVGGTDTQYF. The CDR3 nucleotides read TGCAGCGTTGAGAGGGTTGGGGGCACAGATACGCAGTATTTT.

The rearrangement links TRBV7-8 to TRBJ2-3; 9 nucleotides line up with TRBD1. The CDR3 covers 15 residues. Germline trimming cut 1 base from V and 5 bases from J; bases unmatched to any gene: 4. Germline V gives CDR1 SGHVS, CDR2 FQNEAQ. The CDR3 DNA is TGTGCCAGCAGCTTAGGGGGGACAGGGTTAGATACGCAGTATTTT. Protein: CASSLGGTGLDTQYF.

V usage is TRBV27 and J usage is TRBJ1-3; 9 nucleotides agree with TRBD1. Looked up from germline, CDR1 is MNHEY and CDR2 is SMNVEV (reference sequence). The CDR3 spans 15 residues. Trimming removed 4 bases from V and 0 bases from J; junction bases left unmatched: 1. Written as DNA, the CDR3 is TGTGCCAGCAGTTGGGGACAGGGCTCTGGAAACACCATATATTTT. Translation gives CASSWGQGSGNTIYF.

The genes are TRBV9 and TRBJ1-2, with D perhaps TRBD1 (6 bases). V lost 0 bases to trimming and J lost 8 bases, with 14 bases between them. CDR1 is SGDLS and CDR2 is YYNGEE in the germline V gene. The CDR3 totals 14 residues. CDR3 sequence: CASSVAAQGVGYTF. CDR3 coding DNA: TGTGCCAGCAGCGTAGCTGCACAGGGCGTCGGCTACACCTTC.

J is TRBJ2-2 and V is TRBV27, with a possible D match to TRBD1 (5 bases). V lost 0 bases and J 2 bases, leaving 7 bases between the germline ends. Germline V CDR1 and CDR2: MNHEY, SMNVEV (reference sequence). This CDR3 spans 15 amino acids. The CDR3 nucleotides are TGTGCCAGCAGTTTATCGACAGCTAACACCGGGGAGCTGTTTTTT. It translates to CASSLSTANTGELFF.

The chain carries TRBV6-5 and TRBJ2-1; either TRBD1 or TRBD2 may supply D (5 bases each). The germline CDR1 and CDR2 sequences are MNHEY and SVGAGI. Between the trimmed V and J ends, which lost 8 bases and 6 bases, there was a span of 14 bases. The CDR3 spans 13 residues. CDR3 protein: CASGALAGNEQFF. The CDR3 DNA follows: TGTGCCAGCGGGGCCTTGGCGGGCAATGAGCAGTTCTTC.

As regards this clone: Other DNA sequences of this sample code for an identical CDR3. This chain links TRBV7-9 with TRBJ2-1; the D gene is possibly TRBD1 (6 bases). V lost 1 base, J lost 0 bases, and 7 bases lay in between. Germline V gene data show CDR1 as SEHNR and CDR2 as FQNEAQ (reference sequence). The length of the CDR3 is 15 residues. CDR3 amino acids: CASSLVTGSYNEQFF. In DNA form, the CDR3 reads TGTGCCAGCAGCTTAGTGACAGGCTCCTACAATGAGCAGTTCTTC.

The chain links TRBV30 to TRBJ2-3; 14 bases agree with TRBD2. The CDR3 has 15 residues. CDR1 GTSNPN and CDR2 SVGIG come from the germline V gene (reference sequence). The junction had 5 bases not matched to a gene; V was cut back by 3 bases and J by 6 bases. Here the CDR3 reads CAWRRLAGGRDTQYF. The CDR3 region has the DNA TGTGCCTGGAGACGACTAGCGGGGGGGCGGGATACGCAGTATTTT.

This clone showed up just once. This rearrangement joins TRBV2 to TRBJ1-2; 7 bases fit TRBD1. V gave up 6 bases and J gave up 5 bases; unmatched junction bases: 9. Germline CDR1 reads SNHLY; CDR2 reads FYNNEI. CDR3 length: 14 amino acids. The CDR3 sequence is CASRDTGTVYGYTF. CDR3 in DNA: TGTGCCAGCAGAGATACCGGGACAGTGTATGGCTACACCTTC.

This chain joins TRBV7-2 and TRBJ2-2, with D maybe TRBD2 (5 bases). V lost 5 bases and J 1 base, leaving 8 bases between the germline ends. The CDR3 covers 14 residues. Germline V lookup: CDR1 SGHTA, CDR2 FQGNSA. CDR3 region: CASSLLGNTGELFF. The CDR3 DNA reads as TGTGCCAGCAGCCTACTAGGGAACACCGGGGAGCTGTTTTTT.